This T cell receptor (beta chain) was sequenced during a study of cytomegalovirus exposure and HLA in healthy donors. The study's findings and limits: Analyzed later, most CMV-associated TCR beta chains appeared HLA-restricted. There were several of the most significant clusters that appeared linked to common viral pathogens in a later analysis.

Points on this clone: The antigen is unknown.

CDR3 length: 14 amino acids. The V gene lost 5 bases and the J gene lost 4 bases, with 15 bases spanning the gap. Germline loops: CDR1 SNHLY, CDR2 FYNNEI. PCR used 60 Vbeta primers and 13 Jbeta primers. The assay was immunoSEQ multiplex PCR, and TCRdb's table has in-frame clones only and misses some. The table lists around 97,000 clones, around 10% of them singletons, with 4.5% to 6% in the top ten. This rearrangement joins TRBV2 to TRBJ2-7; D might be TRBD2 (6 bases). Sequenced material: PBMCs. This TCR was sampled from a man aged 50-60 years in good health and CMV-seropositive. CDR3 in DNA: TGTGCCAGCAGTTACGGGAGAGCCCCTTACGAGCAGTACTTC. Its protein is CASSYGRAPYEQYF.